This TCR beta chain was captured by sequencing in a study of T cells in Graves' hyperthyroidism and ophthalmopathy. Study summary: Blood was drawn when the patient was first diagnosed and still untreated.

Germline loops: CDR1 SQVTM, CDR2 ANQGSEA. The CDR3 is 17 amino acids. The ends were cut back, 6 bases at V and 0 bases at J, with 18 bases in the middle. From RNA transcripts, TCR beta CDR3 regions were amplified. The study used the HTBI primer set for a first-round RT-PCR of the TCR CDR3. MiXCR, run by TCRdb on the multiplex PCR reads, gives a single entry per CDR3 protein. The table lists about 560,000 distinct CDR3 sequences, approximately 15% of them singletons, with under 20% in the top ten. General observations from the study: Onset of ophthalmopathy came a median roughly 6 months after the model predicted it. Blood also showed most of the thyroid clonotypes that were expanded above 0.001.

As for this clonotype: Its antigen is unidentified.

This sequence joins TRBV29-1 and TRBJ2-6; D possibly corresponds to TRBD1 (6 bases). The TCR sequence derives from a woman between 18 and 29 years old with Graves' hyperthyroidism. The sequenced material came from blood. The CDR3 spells CSVAGTFLTSGANVLTF. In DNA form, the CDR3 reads TGCAGCGTAGCCGGGACATTCCTGACCTCTGGGGCCAACGTCCTGACTTTC.